The sequence of this T cell receptor beta chain was determined in a study of T cells after posttransplantation cyclophosphamide. Study findings and constraints: Donor CD8+ memory clones often dominated recipient blood repertoires at later times. Recipient CMV seropositivity and CMV reactivation strongly tracked TRB clonality.

V lost 6 bases and J lost 8, with 20 bases in between. CDR3 length equals 15 residues. The germline V gene has CDR1 LNHDA and CDR2 SQIVND (reference sequence). The naive gate required viable CD3+CD4+ or CD3+CD8+ cells with CCR7+CD45RA+CD45RO-CD95-CD27+CD28+ phenotype. Note on this clone: What it binds is not known.

The repertoire was sequenced with immunoSEQ multiplex PCR; TCRdb's copy has only in-frame clones and lacks some. The data contain thousands of clones, over 95% of them seen just once; the ten biggest clones take up about 0.3%. The sequence came from a man aged 50 or older in good health, CMV-negative, and a related stem cell transplant donor. The sequenced sample consisted of naive CD8+ T cells sorted from PBMCs. The V and J genes are TRBV19 and TRBJ2-1; TRBD2 is a possible D gene (6 bases). The CDR3 spells CASSLAISENDEQFF. In DNA, the CDR3 is TGTGCCAGTAGCCTAGCGATTTCGGAGAACGATGAGCAGTTCTTC.